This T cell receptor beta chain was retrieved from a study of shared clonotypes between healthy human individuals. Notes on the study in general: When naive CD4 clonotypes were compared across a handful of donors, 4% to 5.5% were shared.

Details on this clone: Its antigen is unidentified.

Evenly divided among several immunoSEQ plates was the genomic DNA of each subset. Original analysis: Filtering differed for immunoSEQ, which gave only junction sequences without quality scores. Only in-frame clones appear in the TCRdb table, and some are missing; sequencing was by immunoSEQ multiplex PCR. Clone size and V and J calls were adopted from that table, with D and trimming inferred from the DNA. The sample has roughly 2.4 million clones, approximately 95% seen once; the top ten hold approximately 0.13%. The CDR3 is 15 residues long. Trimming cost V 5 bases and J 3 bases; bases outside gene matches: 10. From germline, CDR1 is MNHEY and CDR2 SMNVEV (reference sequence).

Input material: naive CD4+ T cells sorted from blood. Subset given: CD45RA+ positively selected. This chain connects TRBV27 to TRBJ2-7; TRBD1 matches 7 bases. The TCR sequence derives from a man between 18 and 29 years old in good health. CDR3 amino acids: CASSLTGQKFYEQYF. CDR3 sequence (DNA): TGTGCCAGCAGTCTGACGGGACAGAAATTCTACGAGCAGTACTTC.